This entry describes one TCR beta chain. Sequencing was performed with immunoSEQ multiplex PCR; in TCRdb, only in-frame clones are kept and a portion is missing. The sample lists over 75,000 clones; 78% were seen once. These data originate in a study of blood T cell repertoires in COVID-19. Germline CDR1 and CDR2: LNHDA and SQIVND (reference sequence). This CDR3 is 14 amino acids long. Trimming took off 7 bases at V and 8 bases at J, with 18 bases between the two ends. Input material: peripheral blood. The receptor was isolated from a human donor in a cohort sampled during active COVID-19. This chain links TRBV19 with TRBJ2-1, with D possibly matching TRBD2 (6 bases). The CDR3, as DNA: TGTGCCAGTACCCGGGACTGGGGCTCGGATGAGCAGTTCTTC. Protein sequence: CASTRDWGSDEQFF.